This T cell receptor (beta chain) was sequenced during a study of blood T cell repertoires in COVID-19. Across the study: PBMCs, B-cell-depleted T cells, or T cells were the source of the cDNA or gDNA that made up the material.

This CDR3 spans 14 amino acids. Germline-derived CDR1 and CDR2 are SGHTA and FQGNSA. Trimming took 2 bases from V and 1 from J; bases not matched to a gene: 1. The table came from immunoSEQ multiplex PCR; TCRdb's copy has only in-frame clones and leaves some out. The table has 200,000 to 300,000 clones, approximately 83% seen once. This TCR came from a young man who had recovered from COVID-19. V gene TRBV7-2 combines with J gene TRBJ1-1; 7 bases line up with TRBD1. The sequenced sample consisted of peripheral blood. CDR3 region: CASSLNRGNTEAFF. Here the CDR3 DNA reads TGTGCCAGCAGCTTAAACAGGGGGAACACTGAAGCTTTCTTT.